One and the same sample provided the 25 T cell receptor beta chains below, sequenced in a study of identical twins. TCRdb itself ran the 5' RACE reads through MiXCR, one entry per CDR3 protein. The sample records approximately 700,000 distinct CDR3 sequences, 5.5% to 6.5% being singletons. Input material: naive T cells sorted from blood. The origin of the receptors is a man between 18 and 35 years old in good health.

This clonotype came up a few times. The chain employs TRBV6-5 and TRBJ2-1; D is ambiguous. Between the trimmed V and J ends, which lost 0 bases and 9 bases, there was a span of 9 bases. The CDR3 contains 13 residues. Germline V gives CDR1 MNHEY, CDR2 SVGAGI. The CDR3 region has the DNA TGTGCCAGCAGTTACTCGACCCTGGGTGAGCAGTTCTTC. Its translation is CASSYSTLGEQFF.

This clonotype was counted ten times or more. The rearrangement uses TRBV20-1 and TRBJ2-1; 8 bases are shared with TRBD2. The CDR3 contains 14 residues. The germline V gene encodes CDR1 DFQATT and CDR2 SNEGSKA (reference sequence). The trim removed 7 bases at V and 0 bases at J, leaving 5 bases unmatched. In DNA form, the CDR3 reads TGCAGTGTTTCAAGCGGGAGCTCCTACAATGAGCAGTTCTTC. Translation gives CSVSSGSSYNEQFF.

This clonotype was seen repeatedly, ten times or more. This chain joins TRBV7-6 and TRBJ1-3, with D perhaps matching TRBD1 (5 bases). Trimming stripped 8 bases from V and 4 bases from J, with 21 bases between. The CDR3 spans 16 residues. CDR1 and CDR2 (germline): SGHVS, FNYEAQ. The CDR3 here is CASVDYGHSTGNTIYF. The CDR3 bases are TGTGCCAGCGTCGACTATGGACATTCGACCGGAAACACCATATATTTT. Supplemented by reference TRBV7-6 and TRBJ1-3, the full variable domain reads GAGVSQSPRYKVTKRGQDVALRCDPISGHVSLYWYRQALGQGPEFLTYFNYEAQQDKSGLPNDRFSAERPEGSISTLTIQRTEQRDSAMYRCASVDYGHSTGNTIYFGEGSWLTVV.

This clonotype was seen ten or more times. V gene TRBV15 combines with J gene TRBJ2-1; D not certain. The germline V gene has CDR1 LNHNV and CDR2 YYDKDF (reference sequence). The CDR3 length is 11 residues. Trimming removed 1 base at V and 15 bases at J, with 10 bases between. The CDR3: CATSRGGAPFF. The DNA for the CDR3 is TGTGCCACCAGCAGAGGGGGTGCACCGTTCTTC.

The sample holds many counts of this clonotype. The J gene is TRBJ2-4, the V gene TRBV24-1; D is unclear. V lost 0 bases and J lost 0, with 5 bases in between. Germline CDR1 reads KGHDR; CDR2 reads SFDVKD. This CDR3 has 15 residues. As DNA, the CDR3 is TGTGCCACCAGTGATTTGAGGGTAGCCAAAAACATTCAGTACTTC. This translates into CATSDLRVAKNIQYF.

This clonotype was detected many times. The chain recombines TRBV4-3 with TRBJ2-1, with 11 bases fitting TRBD2. The ends lost 2 bases at V and 7 bases at J; junction bases unmatched: 10. Germline loops: CDR1 LGHNA, CDR2 YSLEER. The CDR3 covers 17 residues. The CDR3 sequence is CASSQQTSGREWNEQFF. In DNA form, the CDR3 reads TGCGCCAGCAGCCAACAAACTAGCGGGAGAGAATGGAATGAGCAGTTCTTC.

The chain joins TRBV7-8 to TRBJ1-4, with D unresolved. V was trimmed by 0 bases and J by 5 bases, leaving 19 bases between them. Germline V lookup: CDR1 SGHVS, CDR2 FQNEAQ. This CDR3 spans 18 amino acids. CDR3 bases: TGTGCCAGCAGCTTAGCCATTAAGTTTGAGAGAGAAAATGAAAAACTGTTTTTT. Protein: CASSLAIKFERENEKLFF.

This clonotype was seen ten or more times. V gene TRBV7-2 combines with J gene TRBJ1-1; D unclear. This CDR3 has 14 residues. V was cut by 0 bases and J by 4 bases, with 9 bases left in between. CDR1 and CDR2 (germline): SGHTA, FQGNSA. The CDR3 DNA is TGTGCCAGCAGCTTAGCTAGGTGGGGCACTGAAGCTTTCTTT. Translation: CASSLARWGTEAFF.

This clonotype was counted ten times or more. The rearrangement uses TRBV12-3 or TRBV12-4 and TRBJ2-1; 14 nucleotides line up with TRBD2. Trimming cost V 4 bases and J 3 bases; bases outside gene matches: 8. This CDR3 spans 18 amino acids. CDR3: CASSSSPGTSGSYNEQFF. CDR3 coding DNA: TGTGCCAGCAGTTCCTCCCCCGGGACTAGCGGGAGCTACAATGAGCAGTTCTTC.

This rearrangement joins TRBV14 to TRBJ2-7; the match to TRBD2 covers 10 bases. The germline CDR1 and CDR2 sequences are SGHDN and FVKESK. This CDR3 is 16 amino acids long. J was trimmed by 2 bases and V by 2 bases; bases with no gene match: 6. As DNA, the CDR3 is TGTGCCAGCAGCCAACCCGCCAGCGGGAGGGCCTACGAGCAGTACTTC. It is translated as CASSQPASGRAYEQYF.

The J gene is TRBJ2-5, the V gene TRBV7-2; 7 bases line up with TRBD1. This CDR3 has 15 amino acids. CDR1 is SGHTA, CDR2 FQGNSA, per germline. V gave up 3 bases and J gave up 1 base; unmatched junction bases: 5. CDR3 sequence: CASSFGDSSQETQYF. In DNA form, the CDR3 reads TGTGCCAGCAGCTTTGGGGACAGTTCCCAAGAGACCCAGTACTTC.

The V gene is TRBV27, the J gene TRBJ1-6; D ambiguous. The germline gives CDR1 MNHEY, CDR2 SMNVEV (reference sequence). V was shortened by 6 bases and J by 0 bases, with 9 bases between the two germline ends. This CDR3 comprises 15 residues. The CDR3 coding sequence is TGTGCCAGCAGCCTGTTGAGCTCCTATAATTCACCCCTCCACTTT. Protein product: CASSLLSSYNSPLHF.

This clonotype was seen a few times. This chain joins TRBV7-9 and TRBJ1-5; D is undetermined. The CDR3 spans 12 residues. Trimming cost V 3 bases and J 7 bases, with 7 bases left between them. Germline CDR1 and CDR2: SEHNR and FQNEAQ (reference sequence). The CDR3 DNA reads as TGTGCCAGCAGCTTGGCTGAACAGCCCCAGCATTTT. This translates into CASSLAEQPQHF. Looking up the rest from reference TRBV7-9 and TRBJ1-5 gives the full variable domain: DTGVSQNPRHKITKRGQNVTFRCDPISEHNRLYWYRQTLGQGPEFLTYFQNEAQLEKSRLLSDRFSAERPKGSFSTLEIQRTEQGDSAMYLCASSLAEQPQHFGDGTRLSIL.

A word on this clonotype: A read error may produce the germline difference seen at one junction end. The rearrangement uses TRBV20-1 and TRBJ2-7, with TRBD2 identical over 9 bases. Germline values: CDR1 DFQATT, CDR2 SNEGSKA (reference sequence). The CDR3 is made up of 15 amino acids. The CDR3 reads CSARGLSGRINEQYF. CDR3 nucleotide sequence: TGCAGTGCCAGAGGGCTAAGCGGGAGGATAAACGAGCAGTACTTC.

This clonotype was counted a few times. The J gene is TRBJ2-1, the V gene TRBV6-1, with 9 nucleotides matching TRBD2. Germline V gene lookup returns CDR1 MNHNS and CDR2 SASEGT. The trim removed 7 bases at V and 2 bases at J, leaving 6 bases unmatched. The CDR3 spans 15 residues. This CDR3 reads CASTLAGATYNEQFF. In DNA, the CDR3 is TGTGCCAGCACCTTAGCGGGAGCTACCTACAATGAGCAGTTCTTC.

This clonotype was seen a few times. The genes are TRBV15 and TRBJ2-3; no definite D call. Looked up from germline, CDR1 is LNHNV and CDR2 is YYDKDF (reference sequence). Between the trimmed V and J ends, which lost 3 bases and 0 bases, there was a span of 7 bases. CDR3 length equals 14 residues. The CDR3 protein is CATSRTVSTDTQYF. CDR3 bases: TGTGCCACCAGCAGGACGGTTAGCACAGATACGCAGTATTTT. The full variable domain, in which reference TRBV15 and TRBJ2-3 provide the parts outside the CDR3, is DAMVIQNPRYQVTQFGKPVTLSCSQTLNHNVMYWYQQKSSQAPKLLFHYYDKDFNNEADTPDNFQSRRPNTSFCFLDIRSPGLGDTAMYLCATSRTVSTDTQYFGPGTRLTVL.

This clonotype was observed at least ten times. V usage is TRBV12-3 or TRBV12-4 and J usage is TRBJ2-3; maybe TRBD1 (6 bases). The CDR3 runs 15 residues. Trimming took off 3 bases at V and 0 bases at J, with 10 bases between the two ends. The CDR3 sequence: CASSFDRRSTDTQYF. The CDR3, as DNA: TGTGCCAGCAGTTTTGACAGGCGTAGCACAGATACGCAGTATTTT.

This chain joins TRBV11-1 and TRBJ2-1; a weak D match, TRBD2 (6 bases). V was cut by 4 bases and J by 12 bases, with 31 bases left in between. The CDR3 totals 18 residues. The germline V gene encodes CDR1 SGHAT and CDR2 FQDESV (reference sequence). This CDR3 reads CASSSSGGQVGHSEGQFF. DNA of the CDR3: TGTGCCAGCAGCTCTTCTGGAGGGCAGGTCGGACACTCGGAGGGGCAGTTCTTC.

The chain joins TRBV11-2 to TRBJ2-7, with 8 bases aligning to TRBD2. Germline V CDR1 and CDR2: SGHAT, FQNNGV. Trimming at V came to 2 bases and at J to 4 bases, leaving 4 bases not matched to a gene. The CDR3 runs to 14 residues. The CDR3 loop reads CASSLLAGFYEQYV. As DNA, the CDR3 is TGTGCCAGCAGCTTATTAGCGGGATTTTACGAGCAGTACGTC.

This clonotype was observed at least ten times. The CDR3 DNA is TGTGCCATCAGTGAGAGGGAAGTAACGGCTGGAAACACCATATATTTT. Translated, it gives CAISEREVTAGNTIYF. The rearrangement joins TRBV10-3 to TRBJ1-3, with unresolved D. The CDR3 is made up of 16 amino acids. The germline V and J ends were trimmed by 2 bases and 2 bases, with 13 bases remaining between them. Germline V gene data show CDR1 as ENHRY and CDR2 as SYGVKD.

This clonotype was recorded many times. The chain couples TRBV4-1 to TRBJ2-3, with D unclear. In germline, CDR1 is MGHRA, CDR2 YSYEKL. CDR3 size: 15 residues. Trimming cost V 0 bases and J 4 bases, with 11 bases left between them. The CDR3 spells CASSQDKGHADTQYF. The CDR3 DNA reads as TGCGCCAGCAGCCAAGATAAGGGCCACGCAGATACGCAGTATTTT.

The V call is TRBV20-1, the J call TRBJ1-6; D is possibly TRBD1 (5 bases). There are 12 residues in the CDR3. V was cut by 6 bases and J by 7 bases, with 10 bases left in between. Germline values: CDR1 DFQATT, CDR2 SNEGSKA (reference sequence). The CDR3 DNA reads TGCAGTGCCGTCCGGGACAATTCACCCCTCCACTTT. Translating it yields CSAVRDNSPLHF.

This clonotype was seen ten or more times. This chain connects TRBV12-3 or TRBV12-4 to TRBJ2-7; the D gene is possibly TRBD1 (6 bases). V lost 6 bases to trimming and J lost 3 bases, with 12 bases between them. The CDR3 is 13 residues long. The CDR3: CASSRTVGYEQYV. CDR3 nucleotide sequence: TGTGCCAGCAGCCGGACAGTCGGCTACGAGCAGTACGTC.

In its sample, this clonotype was seen many times. The chain couples TRBV20-1 to TRBJ2-7, with a possible D match to TRBD2 (5 bases). CDR1 DFQATT and CDR2 SNEGSKA come from the germline V gene (reference sequence). There are 11 residues in the CDR3. Trimming shortened V by 1 base and J by 4 bases, and 5 bases separated the two germline ends. The CDR3 region is CSARAGYEQYF. The DNA of the CDR3 is TGCAGTGCTAGAGCGGGGTACGAGCAGTACTTC.

This clonotype was picked up many times. V is TRBV12-3 or TRBV12-4 and J is TRBJ2-5; no firm D call. The CDR3 totals 14 residues. V gave up 2 bases and J gave up 7 bases, with 14 bases separating them. CDR3 residues: CASSLQSYPRTQYF. CDR3 nucleotides: TGTGCCAGCAGTTTACAGTCTTACCCGCGGACCCAGTACTTC.